This T cell receptor beta chain was obtained from a study of blood T cells in healthy people across ages. Overall study results and limits: It was found that TCR beta diversity correlated strongly with the percentage of naive T cells.

Primers used in a second PCR of about 6 to 11 cycles were a sample-barcoded 5' primer and a J-beta primer mix. Every cDNA molecule bore a tag from a template-switch adaptor containing 12 random nucleotides. Using its own MiXCR run on the 5' RACE reads, TCRdb lists one record per CDR3 protein. The sample has hundreds of thousands of distinct CDR3 sequences, 32% seen once. The CDR3 covers 17 residues. J was trimmed by 0 bases and V by 1 base; bases with no gene match: 5. Germline values: CDR1 MNHNS, CDR2 SASEGT. About this clonotype: The target antigen is unknown.

In each sample, at least 7 million PBMCs were isolated. Sequenced input: blood. The receptor was isolated from an elderly woman in good health. The chain has TRBV6-1 and TRBJ2-1; 8 positions agree with TRBD2. DNA for the CDR3: TGTGCCAGCAGTGAAGGGGCGGGGGGTTACTCCTACAATGAGCAGTTCTTC. Its translation is CASSEGAGGYSYNEQFF.